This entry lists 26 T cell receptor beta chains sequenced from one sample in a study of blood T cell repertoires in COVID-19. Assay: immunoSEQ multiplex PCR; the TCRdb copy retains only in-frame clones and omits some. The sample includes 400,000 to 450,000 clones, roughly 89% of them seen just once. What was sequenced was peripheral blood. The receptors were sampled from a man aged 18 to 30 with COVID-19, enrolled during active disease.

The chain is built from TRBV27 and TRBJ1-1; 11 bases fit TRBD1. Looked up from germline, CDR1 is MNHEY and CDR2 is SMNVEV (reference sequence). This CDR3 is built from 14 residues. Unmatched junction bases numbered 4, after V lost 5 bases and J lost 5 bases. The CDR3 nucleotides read TGTGCCAGCAGTCCGGGACAGGGGGGAACTGAAGCTTTCTTT. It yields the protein CASSPGQGGTEAFF.

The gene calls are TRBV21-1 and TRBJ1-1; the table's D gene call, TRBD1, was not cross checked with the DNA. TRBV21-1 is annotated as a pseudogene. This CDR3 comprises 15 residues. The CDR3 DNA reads TGTGCCAGCAGTCGGCCAGGGGGCCTGAACACTGAAGCTTTCTTT. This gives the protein CASSRPGGLNTEAFF.

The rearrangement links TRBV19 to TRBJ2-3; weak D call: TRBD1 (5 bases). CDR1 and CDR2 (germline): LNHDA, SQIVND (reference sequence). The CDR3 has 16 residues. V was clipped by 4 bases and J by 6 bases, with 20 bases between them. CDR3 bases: TGTGCCAGTAGTAACGTGCAGGGTCGGTCTTTGGATACGCAGTATTTT. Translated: CASSNVQGRSLDTQYF.

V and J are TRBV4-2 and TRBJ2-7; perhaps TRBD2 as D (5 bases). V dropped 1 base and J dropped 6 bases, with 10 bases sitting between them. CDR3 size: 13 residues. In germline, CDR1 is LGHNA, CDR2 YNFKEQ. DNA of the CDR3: TGTGCCAGCAGCCAAGGGTTGGGGAGCGAGCAGTACTTC. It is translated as CASSQGLGSEQYF.

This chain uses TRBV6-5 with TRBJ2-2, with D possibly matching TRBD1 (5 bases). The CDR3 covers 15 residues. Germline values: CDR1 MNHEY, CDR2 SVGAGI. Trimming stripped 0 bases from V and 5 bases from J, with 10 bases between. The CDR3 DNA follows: TGTGCCAGCAGTTACTCGGGCAGGGCTACCGGGGAGCTGTTTTTT. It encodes CASSYSGRATGELFF.

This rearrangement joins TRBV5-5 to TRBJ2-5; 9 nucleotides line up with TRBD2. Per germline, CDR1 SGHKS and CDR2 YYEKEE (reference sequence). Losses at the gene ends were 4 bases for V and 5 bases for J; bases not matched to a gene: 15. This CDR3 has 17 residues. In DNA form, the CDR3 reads TGTGCCAGCAGCGAAACTTTTAGCGGGAGTCTTAGGGAGACCCAGTACTTC. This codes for CASSETFSGSLRETQYF.

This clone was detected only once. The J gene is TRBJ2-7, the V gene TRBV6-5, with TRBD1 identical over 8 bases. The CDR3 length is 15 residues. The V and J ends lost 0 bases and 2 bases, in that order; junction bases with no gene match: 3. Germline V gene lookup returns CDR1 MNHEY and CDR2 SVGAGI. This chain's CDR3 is CASSYSTGGTYEQYF. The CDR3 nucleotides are TGTGCCAGCAGTTACTCAACAGGGGGAACCTACGAGCAGTACTTC.

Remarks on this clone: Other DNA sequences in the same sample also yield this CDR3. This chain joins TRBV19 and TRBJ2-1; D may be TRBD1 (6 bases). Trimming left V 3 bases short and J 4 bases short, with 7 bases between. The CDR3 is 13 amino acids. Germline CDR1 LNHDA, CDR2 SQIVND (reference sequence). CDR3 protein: CASSMTGYNEQFF. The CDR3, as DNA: TGTGCCAGTAGTATGACAGGTTACAATGAGCAGTTCTTC.

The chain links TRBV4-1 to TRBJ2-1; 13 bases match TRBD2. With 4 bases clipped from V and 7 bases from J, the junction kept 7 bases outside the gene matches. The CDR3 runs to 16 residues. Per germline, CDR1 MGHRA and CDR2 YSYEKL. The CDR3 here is CASSPSGLAGVNEQFF. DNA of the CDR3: TGCGCCAGCAGCCCCTCCGGACTAGCGGGAGTTAATGAGCAGTTCTTC.

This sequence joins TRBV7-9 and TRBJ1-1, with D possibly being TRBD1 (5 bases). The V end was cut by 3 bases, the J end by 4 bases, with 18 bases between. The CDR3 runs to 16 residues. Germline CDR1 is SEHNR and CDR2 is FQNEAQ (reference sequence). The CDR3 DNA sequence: TGTGCCAGCAGCTTGCGACAGCCTGGGCGTGGCACTGAAGCTTTCTTT. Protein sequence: CASSLRQPGRGTEAFF.

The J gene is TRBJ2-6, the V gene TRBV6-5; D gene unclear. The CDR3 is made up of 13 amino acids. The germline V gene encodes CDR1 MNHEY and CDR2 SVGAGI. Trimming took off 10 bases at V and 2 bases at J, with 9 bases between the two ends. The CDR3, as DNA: TGTGCCACCTCTCTCCCTGGGGCCAACGTCCTGACTTTC. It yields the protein CATSLPGANVLTF.

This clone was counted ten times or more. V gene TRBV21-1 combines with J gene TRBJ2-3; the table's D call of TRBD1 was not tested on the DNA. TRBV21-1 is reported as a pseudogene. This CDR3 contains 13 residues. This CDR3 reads CASAEQGSDTQYF. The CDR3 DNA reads TGTGCCAGCGCAGAACAGGGGTCGGATACGCAGTATTTT.

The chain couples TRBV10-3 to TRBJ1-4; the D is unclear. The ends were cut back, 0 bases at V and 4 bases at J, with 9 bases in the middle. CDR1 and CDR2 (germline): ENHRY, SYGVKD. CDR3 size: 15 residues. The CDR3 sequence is CAISESHFDNEKLFF. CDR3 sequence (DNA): TGTGCCATCAGTGAGTCACATTTTGATAATGAAAAACTGTTTTTT.

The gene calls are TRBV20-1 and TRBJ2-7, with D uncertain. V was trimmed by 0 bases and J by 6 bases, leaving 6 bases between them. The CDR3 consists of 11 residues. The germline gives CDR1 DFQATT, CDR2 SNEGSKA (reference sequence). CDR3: CSARETTEQYF. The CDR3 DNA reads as TGCAGTGCTAGAGAAACTACCGAGCAGTACTTC.

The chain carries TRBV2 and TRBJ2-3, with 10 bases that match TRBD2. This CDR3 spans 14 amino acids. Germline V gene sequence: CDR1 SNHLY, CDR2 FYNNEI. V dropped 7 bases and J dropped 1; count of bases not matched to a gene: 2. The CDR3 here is CASNLAGGTDTQYF. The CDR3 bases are TGTGCCAGCAACCTAGCGGGGGGCACAGATACGCAGTATTTT. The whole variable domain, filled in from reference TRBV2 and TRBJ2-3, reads EPEVTQTPSHQVTQMGQEVILRCVPISNHLYFYWYRQILGQKVEFLVSFYNNEISEKSEIFDDQFSVERPDGSNFTLKIRSTKLEDSAMYFCASNLAGGTDTQYFGPGTRLTVL.

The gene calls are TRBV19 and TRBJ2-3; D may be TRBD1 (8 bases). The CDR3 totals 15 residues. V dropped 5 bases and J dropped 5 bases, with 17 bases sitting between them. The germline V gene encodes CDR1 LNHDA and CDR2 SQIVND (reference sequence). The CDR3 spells CASSAQGAGVDTQYF. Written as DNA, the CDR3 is TGTGCCAGTAGTGCCCAGGGGGCGGGAGTAGATACGCAGTATTTT.

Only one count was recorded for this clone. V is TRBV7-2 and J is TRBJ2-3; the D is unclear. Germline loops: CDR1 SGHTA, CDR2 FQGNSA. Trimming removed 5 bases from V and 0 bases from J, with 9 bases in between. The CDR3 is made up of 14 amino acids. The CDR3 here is CASSTDYSTDTQYF. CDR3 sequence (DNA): TGTGCCAGCAGCACAGATTATAGCACAGATACGCAGTATTTT.

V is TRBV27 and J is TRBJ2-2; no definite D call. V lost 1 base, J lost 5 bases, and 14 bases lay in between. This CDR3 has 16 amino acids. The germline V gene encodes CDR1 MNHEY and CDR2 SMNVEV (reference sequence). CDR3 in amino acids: CASSLYHPVVTGELFF. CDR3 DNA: TGTGCCAGCAGTTTATATCACCCGGTAGTTACCGGGGAGCTGTTTTTT.

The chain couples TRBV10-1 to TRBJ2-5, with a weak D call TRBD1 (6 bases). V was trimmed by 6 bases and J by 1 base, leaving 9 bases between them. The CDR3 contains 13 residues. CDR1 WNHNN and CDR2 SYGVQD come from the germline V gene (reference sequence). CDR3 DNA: TGCGCCAGCAGAAAGACAGGCCAAGAGACCCAGTACTTC. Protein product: CASRKTGQETQYF.

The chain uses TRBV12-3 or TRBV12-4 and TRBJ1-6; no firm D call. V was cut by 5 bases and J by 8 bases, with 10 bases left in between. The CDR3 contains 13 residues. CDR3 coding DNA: TGTGCCAGCAGTGGAAAGAGGCATTCACCCCTCCACTTT. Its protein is CASSGKRHSPLHF.

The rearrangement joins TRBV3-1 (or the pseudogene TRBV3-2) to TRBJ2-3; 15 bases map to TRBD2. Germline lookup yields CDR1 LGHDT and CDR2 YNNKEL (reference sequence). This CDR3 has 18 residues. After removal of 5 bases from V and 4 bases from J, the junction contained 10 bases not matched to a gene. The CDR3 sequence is CASSSGLAGGLGPDTQYF. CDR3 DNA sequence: TGTGCCAGCAGCAGTGGACTAGCGGGGGGGCTCGGCCCAGATACGCAGTATTTT.

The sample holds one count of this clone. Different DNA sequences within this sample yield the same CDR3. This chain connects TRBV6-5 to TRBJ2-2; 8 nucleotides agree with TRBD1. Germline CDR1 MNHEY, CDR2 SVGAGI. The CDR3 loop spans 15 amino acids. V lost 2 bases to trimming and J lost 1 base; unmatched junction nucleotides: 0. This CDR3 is CASSYDRGNTGELFF. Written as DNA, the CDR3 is TGTGCCAGCAGTTACGACAGGGGGAACACCGGGGAGCTGTTTTTT.

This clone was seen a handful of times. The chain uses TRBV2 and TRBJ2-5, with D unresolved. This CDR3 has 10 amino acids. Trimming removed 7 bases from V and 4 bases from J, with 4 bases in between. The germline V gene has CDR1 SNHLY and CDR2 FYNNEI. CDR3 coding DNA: TGTGCCAGCACCCGAGAGACCCAGTACTTC. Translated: CASTRETQYF.

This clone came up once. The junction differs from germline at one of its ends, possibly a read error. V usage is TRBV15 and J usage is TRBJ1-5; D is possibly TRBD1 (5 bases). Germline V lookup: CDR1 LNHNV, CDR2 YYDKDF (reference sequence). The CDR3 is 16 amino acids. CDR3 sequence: CATSRDGGRQNQPRHF. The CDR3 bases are TGTGCCACCAGCAGAGACGGGGGGAGGCAAAATCAGCCCCGGCATTTT.

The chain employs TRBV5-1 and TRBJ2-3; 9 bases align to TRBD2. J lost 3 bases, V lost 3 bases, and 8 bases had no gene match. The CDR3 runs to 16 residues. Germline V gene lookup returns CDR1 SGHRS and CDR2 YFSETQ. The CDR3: CASSYDSGSRTDTQYF. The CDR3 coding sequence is TGCGCCAGCAGCTACGATAGCGGGAGTCGTACAGATACGCAGTATTTT.

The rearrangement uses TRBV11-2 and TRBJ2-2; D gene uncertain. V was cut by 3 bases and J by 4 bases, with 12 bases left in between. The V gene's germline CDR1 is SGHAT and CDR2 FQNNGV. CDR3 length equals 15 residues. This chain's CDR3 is CASSLRSGSTGELFF. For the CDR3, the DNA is TGTGCCAGCAGCTTGCGGTCGGGTTCCACCGGGGAGCTGTTTTTT.